The rows below give T cell receptor beta chains drawn from one sample of a study of blood T cell repertoires in COVID-19. Assay: immunoSEQ multiplex PCR; the TCRdb copy retains only in-frame clones and omits some. Here the sample spans roughly 100,000 clones, about 90% being singletons. Sequencing was performed on peripheral blood. Every receptor here comes from a human donor in a cohort sampled during active COVID-19. Each CDR3 is given with its conserved first and last residue. Each record gives: clone size, V gene, CDR3 length, J gene, CDR3 protein. Clone size is not always given. Where it is, it says once, few, many or a class for expanded clones.

clone_size: few
v_call: TRBV28
cdr3_length: 15
j_call: TRBJ2-7
cdr3_aa: CASRGYRGDSYEQYF

clone_size: -
v_call: TRBV15
cdr3_length: 17
j_call: TRBJ2-5
cdr3_aa: CATSRQTGTSSQETQYF

clone_size: -
v_call: TRBV11-2
cdr3_length: 14
j_call: TRBJ2-7
cdr3_aa: CASRKAGGSYEQYF

clone_size: once
v_call: TRBV4-2
cdr3_length: 14
j_call: TRBJ1-5
cdr3_aa: CASSQGGIDQPQHF

clone_size: -
v_call: TRBV5-6
cdr3_length: 14
j_call: TRBJ2-1
cdr3_aa: CASSLLASYNEQFF

clone_size: few
v_call: TRBV7-9
cdr3_length: 14
j_call: TRBJ1-1
cdr3_aa: CASSPMRGSTEAFF

clone_size: -
v_call: TRBV3-1/TRBV3-2
cdr3_length: 15
j_call: TRBJ2-1
cdr3_aa: CASRRTGGTYNEQFF

clone_size: -
v_call: TRBV7-8
cdr3_length: 12
j_call: TRBJ2-7
cdr3_aa: CASSLQYHEQYF

clone_size: -
v_call: TRBV19
cdr3_length: 14
j_call: TRBJ1-2
cdr3_aa: CASSVDRYNYGYTF

clone_size: -
v_call: TRBV4-2
cdr3_length: 14
j_call: TRBJ2-2
cdr3_aa: CASSQDGQTGELFF

clone_size: few
v_call: TRBV7-9
cdr3_length: 16
j_call: TRBJ2-2
cdr3_aa: CASSPGVSLNTGELFF

clone_size: -
v_call: TRBV5-4
cdr3_length: 16
j_call: TRBJ2-2
cdr3_aa: CASSGERRGRSGELFF

clone_size: -
v_call: TRBV28
cdr3_length: 14
j_call: TRBJ2-2
cdr3_aa: CASTPGTNTGELFF

clone_size: -
v_call: TRBV12-3/TRBV12-4
cdr3_length: 13
j_call: TRBJ2-7
cdr3_aa: CASSFIGSYEQYF

clone_size: -
v_call: TRBV2
cdr3_length: 14
j_call: TRBJ2-1
cdr3_aa: CASSFEREGSEQFF

clone_size: once
v_call: TRBV5-6
cdr3_length: 14
j_call: TRBJ2-1
cdr3_aa: CASSFGGKSNEQFF

clone_size: -
v_call: TRBV5-1
cdr3_length: 14
j_call: TRBJ2-2
cdr3_aa: CASTYNQGSGELFF

clone_size: few
v_call: TRBV10-3
cdr3_length: 14
j_call: TRBJ2-1
cdr3_aa: CAISPGGAYNEQFF

clone_size: -
v_call: TRBV5-5
cdr3_length: 12
j_call: TRBJ2-1
cdr3_aa: CASSTILEEQFF

clone_size: -
v_call: TRBV24-1
cdr3_length: 15
j_call: TRBJ2-1
cdr3_aa: CATSEATGTVEEQFF

clone_size: -
v_call: TRBV27
cdr3_length: 14
j_call: TRBJ2-7
cdr3_aa: CASSNAAPGIEQYF

clone_size: -
v_call: TRBV7-2
cdr3_length: 16
j_call: TRBJ1-4
cdr3_aa: CASSSPPGQGLEKLFF

clone_size: once
v_call: TRBV10-1
cdr3_length: 17
j_call: TRBJ2-3
cdr3_aa: CASSPQTSGDLTDTQYF

clone_size: -
v_call: TRBV10-3
cdr3_length: 18
j_call: TRBJ2-2
cdr3_aa: CAISERGTSEANTGELFF

clone_size: -
v_call: TRBV19
cdr3_length: 14
j_call: TRBJ1-3
cdr3_aa: CAASAGRSGNTIYF

clone_size: -
v_call: TRBV11-2
cdr3_length: 15
j_call: TRBJ2-2
cdr3_aa: CASSLQGARTGELFF

clone_size: -
v_call: TRBV2
cdr3_length: 15
j_call: TRBJ2-3
cdr3_aa: CASSEGGEGTDTQYF

clone_size: -
v_call: TRBV25-1
cdr3_length: 15
j_call: TRBJ2-1
cdr3_aa: CASSEYGGLGDEQFF

clone_size: -
v_call: TRBV6-1
cdr3_length: 14
j_call: TRBJ1-2
cdr3_aa: CASSEGGVNYGYTF

clone_size: -
v_call: TRBV7-2
cdr3_length: 14
j_call: TRBJ1-1
cdr3_aa: CASSGQGPGTEAFF

clone_size: few
v_call: TRBV6-6
cdr3_length: 14
j_call: TRBJ2-7
cdr3_aa: CASSTRGGSHEQYF

clone_size: -
v_call: TRBV24-1
cdr3_length: 17
j_call: TRBJ2-5
cdr3_aa: CATSDFYSAGLQETQYF

clone_size: -
v_call: TRBV7-3
cdr3_length: 15
j_call: TRBJ1-1
cdr3_aa: CASSLTGGRVTEAFF

clone_size: -
v_call: TRBV7-2
cdr3_length: 16
j_call: TRBJ2-5
cdr3_aa: CASSLDQAGGPVTQYF

clone_size: -
v_call: TRBV6-6
cdr3_length: 14
j_call: TRBJ2-3
cdr3_aa: CASSIAGGRDTQYF

clone_size: -
v_call: TRBV3-1/TRBV3-2
cdr3_length: 11
j_call: TRBJ2-1
cdr3_aa: CASSRGREQFF

clone_size: -
v_call: TRBV27
cdr3_length: 16
j_call: TRBJ2-7
cdr3_aa: CASSPDVGLAAYEQYF

clone_size: -
v_call: TRBV6-5
cdr3_length: 13
j_call: TRBJ2-7
cdr3_aa: CASMNTPLYEQYF

clone_size: -
v_call: TRBV6-1
cdr3_length: 16
j_call: TRBJ2-1
cdr3_aa: CASSEGWNAGNNEQFF

clone_size: -
v_call: TRBV5-8
cdr3_length: 14
j_call: TRBJ2-7
cdr3_aa: CASSFGGDSYEQYF

clone_size: -
v_call: TRBV12-3/TRBV12-4
cdr3_length: 13
j_call: TRBJ1-2
cdr3_aa: CASSFRVGDGYTF

clone_size: few
v_call: TRBV6-5
cdr3_length: 15
j_call: TRBJ1-2
cdr3_aa: CASSPYRVVGYGYTF